The subject of this entry is one T cell receptor beta chain. This table comes from immunoSEQ multiplex PCR, and its TCRdb copy is limited to in-frame clones, with some not included. The repertoire holds a few hundred thousand clones, with roughly nine tenths as singletons. Germline CDR1 reads SGHVS; CDR2 reads FNYEAQ. CDR3 length equals 15 residues. The data stem from a study of blood T cell repertoires in COVID-19. The rearrangement joins TRBV7-6 to TRBJ2-1; a possible D gene is TRBD2 (6 bases). The sample comprised peripheral blood. The TCR sequence derives from a woman in her 30s with COVID-19, enrolled during active disease. The chain's CDR3 is CATRRGQGGSGEQFF. The CDR3 DNA reads as TGTGCGACGCGGCGAGGGCAGGGAGGTTCGGGTGAGCAGTTCTTC.